This T cell receptor (beta chain) was identified during a study of T-cell reconstitution after alpha-beta-depleted transplantation in children. Unique molecular identifiers tagged the TCRbeta library. Each CDR3 protein gets one entry after TCRdb re-called the PCR reads with MiXCR. The table has 490,000 or so distinct CDR3 sequences, about 12% seen once. The CDR3 is made up of 12 amino acids. After removal of 0 bases from V and 8 bases from J, the junction contained 0 bases not matched to a gene. Germline V gives CDR1 MNHNY, CDR2 SVGAGI (reference sequence). Many counts were recorded for this clonotype.

The chain employs TRBV6-6 and TRBJ1-1, with 7 bases matching TRBD1. The TCR comes from a human donor who donated a stem cell graft to a child with combined immunodeficiency. The specimen comprised PBMCs from the stem cell graft donor, sampled from the stem cell graft. As DNA, the CDR3 is TGTGCCAGCAGTTACTCGACAGGGGAAGCTTTCTTT. Protein sequence: CASSYSTGEAFF.